This TCR beta chain stems from a study of somatic mutations in cytotoxic T cells in rheumatoid arthritis. Study as a whole: Flow-sorting brought some V beta antibody-stained T-cell populations to nearly 100% purity, V beta1+ cells sequenced for TCRB among them.

Study-level points and caveats: Within 8 of 65 patients, the single biggest CD8+ clone made up more than 20% of CD8+ cells. In rheumatoid arthritis patients, the slight underrepresentation of TRBV07 was not adjusted for multiple comparisons.

With respect to this clone: Antigen specificity is unknown.

Per the original methods: When patient CD8+ clones larger than 1% were compared with published virus-specific TCRB sequences, few matched. Measured with immunoSEQ multiplex PCR; TCRdb has only the in-frame clones, and not every one. V and J calls and clone size are given by that table; D and trimming were obtained from the DNA. This sample has around 6,000 clones, with roughly 80% found just once. The V segment lost 4 bases and the J segment 6 bases; nucleotides outside the gene matches: 2. CDR1 is SGHRS, CDR2 YFSETQ, per germline. The CDR3 contains 15 residues. The sequenced sample consisted of CD8+ T cells sorted from blood. The source is an adult with rheumatoid arthritis. V gene TRBV5-1 combines with J gene TRBJ2-1, with TRBD2 identical over 15 bases. The CDR3 reads CASSGTSGRINEQFF. CDR3 coding DNA: TGCGCCAGCAGCGGGACTAGCGGGAGGATCAATGAGCAGTTCTTC.